This T cell receptor beta chain was obtained from a study of T cell responses to AZD1222 COVID-19 vaccine. Germline assignment: CDR1 MDHEN and CDR2 SYDVKM. The germline V and J ends were trimmed by 5 bases and 0 bases, with 4 bases remaining between them. There are 12 residues in the CDR3. Produced via immunoSEQ multiplex PCR; TCRdb's table is partial and in-frame only. The profile covers approximately 260,000 clones, with 93% appearing a single time and less than 0.65% taken by the ten largest. This sequence joins TRBV28 and TRBJ1-2; D unclear. The source was peripheral blood, collected on day 0 of AZD1222 vaccination. This receptor was taken from an adult in good health. CDR3 protein: CASSPTNYGYTF. The CDR3 DNA follows: TGTGCCAGCAGTCCTACTAACTATGGCTACACCTTC.